This is a list of T cell receptor beta chains from one sample in a study of cytomegalovirus exposure and HLA in healthy donors. Sequencing was performed with immunoSEQ multiplex PCR; in TCRdb, only in-frame clones are kept and a portion is missing. Of around 200,000 clones in the sample, 70% to 80% were seen once. Sequencing was carried out using PBMCs. The receptor source for this set is a woman aged 25 to 39 in good health and CMV-seropositive. CDR3s include the opening cysteine and the closing phenylalanine or tryptophan. A D gene is named only where the DNA matches it firmly. Clone size, where shown, is once, few, many, or a class for clones that have expanded.

clone size	V gene	D gene	J gene	CDR3 DNA	CDR3 protein
.	TRBV7-9	TRBD1	TRBJ1-6	TGTGCCAGCAGCTTAGGGGACAGGGGTATTGGTTCACCCCTCCACTTT	CASSLGDRGIGSPLHF
.	TRBV6-4	TRBD2	TRBJ2-3	TGTGCCAGCAGTCCGGGACTAGCGGGACCTACGCAGTATTTT	CASSPGLAGPTQYF
.	TRBV7-9	.	TRBJ2-1	TGTGCCAGCAGCTTAGATCGAGCGCAACAAAGCTCCTACAATGAGCAGTTCTTC	CASSLDRAQQSSYNEQFF
.	TRBV5-1	.	TRBJ2-2	TGCGCCAGCAGCTTGACATCCGGGGAGCTGTTTTTT	CASSLTSGELFF
.	TRBV12-2	.	TRBJ2-7	TGTGCAAGTCGCTTAGGCGGCTCTAGCTCCTACGAGCAGTACTTC	CASRLGGSSSYEQYF
.	TRBV6-1	TRBD1	TRBJ1-1	TGTGCCAGCAGTTTCCGGGACAGGGTCGTCACTGAAGCTTTCTTT	CASSFRDRVVTEAFF
.	TRBV28	.	TRBJ1-6	TGTGCCAGCAGCCCGACTCAGCCCAATTCACCCCTCCACTTT	CASSPTQPNSPLHF
.	TRBV30	TRBD1	TRBJ1-2	TGTGCCTGGAGTGTAGTTCAGGGGGCGGACTATGGCTACACCTTC	CAWSVVQGADYGYTF
few	TRBV4-3	.	TRBJ2-3	TGCGCCAGCAGCCAAGAAGGAGATCCAGATACGCAGTATTTT	CASSQEGDPDTQYF
.	TRBV9	.	TRBJ1-5	TGTGCCAGCAGCCCAGACAACAGGTTGAATCAGCCCCAGCATTTT	CASSPDNRLNQPQHF
.	TRBV6-1	TRBD2	TRBJ2-1	TGTGCCAGCAGTGGAATCCCCAGACTAGCGCCGAATGAGCAGTTCTTC	CASSGIPRLAPNEQFF
.	TRBV14	TRBD2	TRBJ2-1	TGTGCCAGCGGCCCGACTAGCGGGAGCTCCTACAATGAGCAGTTCTTC	CASGPTSGSSYNEQFF
.	TRBV14	.	TRBJ1-1	TGTGCCAGCAGCCCAACTAGTCGGTCGAGCGCTTTCTTT	CASSPTSRSSAFF
.	TRBV27	.	TRBJ2-1	TGTGCCAGCAGTTTCCGGGGATTGCTCAATGAGCAGTTCTTC	CASSFRGLLNEQFF
.	TRBV4-3	TRBD1	TRBJ1-2	TGCGCCAGCAGCCAAGAGACAGGGGGGTATGGCTACACCTTC	CASSQETGGYGYTF
.	TRBV18	TRBD1	TRBJ1-5	TGTGCCAGCTCACTAATCTCGGGACAGATATTCCGCAATCAGCCCCAGCATTTT	CASSLISGQIFRNQPQHF
.	TRBV2	.	TRBJ2-1	TGTGCCAGCAACGGGTACAATGAGCAGTTCTTC	CASNGYNEQFF
.	TRBV5-4	TRBD1	TRBJ2-1	TGTGCCAGCAGCTTGGCCTGGACAGGGGGTGGCAATGAGCAGTTCTTC	CASSLAWTGGGNEQFF
.	TRBV4-1	TRBD2	TRBJ2-3	TGCGCCAGCAGCCAAGGGGGACTAGCGGGGGGTACAGATACGCAGTATTTT	CASSQGGLAGGTDTQYF
.	TRBV29-1	.	TRBJ2-6	TGCAGTGTGTTGTTGGCCTCTGGGGCCAACGTCCTGACTTTC	CSVLLASGANVLTF
.	TRBV5-4	.	TRBJ1-5	TGTGCCAGCAGCTTGGGGGGGGGCAATCAGCCCCAGCATTTT	CASSLGGGNQPQHF
.	TRBV27	.	TRBJ2-4	TGTGCCAGCAGCCCCTACAGGGAGATAATAGCCAAAAACATTCAGTACTTC	CASSPYREIIAKNIQYF
.	TRBV6-5	TRBD1	TRBJ1-5	TGTGCCAGCAGTTACTCACAGGGGAGGAGGCAGCCCCAGCATTTT	CASSYSQGRRQPQHF
once	TRBV7-9	TRBD1	TRBJ2-3	TGTGCCAGCAGCCCCGGGACAGGGGAGGCAGATACGCAGTATTTT	CASSPGTGEADTQYF
.	TRBV11-3	.	TRBJ2-1	TGTGCCAGCAGCGCACCATCTTCGAGTGGTTCCTACAATGAGCAGTTCTTC	CASSAPSSSGSYNEQFF
.	TRBV4-3	.	TRBJ1-3	TGCGCCAGCAGCCAAGATGCGGGGGGATCTGGAAACACCATATATTTT	CASSQDAGGSGNTIYF
few	TRBV6-1	TRBD1	TRBJ1-2	TGTGCCAGCAGTGAAAACAACAGGGGGCGTCGCGGCTACACCTTC	CASSENNRGRRGYTF
.	TRBV9	TRBD1	TRBJ1-2	TGTGCCAGCAGCGCCGGACAGGGGAATGGCTACACCTTC	CASSAGQGNGYTF
.	TRBV19	TRBD1	TRBJ1-2	TGTGCCAGTAGTATAGGGGGACAGGCCCGAGCTAACTATGGCTACACCTTC	CASSIGGQARANYGYTF
few	TRBV6-5	.	TRBJ2-5	TGTGCCTCTCGCGGCAGCGAAGAGACCCAGTACTTC	CASRGSEETQYF
.	TRBV5-6	.	TRBJ1-1	TGTGCCAGCAGCTTTGGGGCCACTGAAGCTTTCTTT	CASSFGATEAFF
.	TRBV27	TRBD2	TRBJ2-3	TGTGCCAGCAGTTTATACCTCGGGAGGCCCGTTACAGATACGCAGTATTTT	CASSLYLGRPVTDTQYF
few	TRBV10-1	.	TRBJ2-4	TGCGCCAGCAGTTATCAGGGTTCGGACATTCAGTACTTC	CASSYQGSDIQYF
.	TRBV23-1	TRBD1	TRBJ1-5	TGCGCCAGCAGTCAACGGGACAGGGGGCGTCGAAGCAATCAGCCCCAGCATTTT	CASSQRDRGRRSNQPQHF
.	TRBV7-6	TRBD1	TRBJ2-7	TGTGCCAGCAGCCCGGGACAGCTCGGGTCCTACGAGCAGTACTTC	CASSPGQLGSYEQYF
.	TRBV29-1	TRBD2	TRBJ2-1	TGCAGCGTGGATGGACTAGCGGGATTATACAATGAGCAGTTCTTC	CSVDGLAGLYNEQFF
.	TRBV7-9	.	TRBJ2-7	TGTGCCAGCAGCTTTTCGCGTAGCTCCTACGAGCAGTACTTC	CASSFSRSSYEQYF
.	TRBV30	.	TRBJ1-3	TGTGCCTGGAGTCAAAGCGTGGACACCATATATTTT	CAWSQSVDTIYF
.	TRBV19	.	TRBJ1-2	TGTGCCAGTACCCCGGGGAGCTATGGCTACACCTTC	CASTPGSYGYTF
.	TRBV14	.	TRBJ1-1	TGTGCCAGCAGTCGGGATGCGGGCTGCGGGGCTTTCTTT	CASSRDAGCGAFF
few	TRBV5-5	TRBD1	TRBJ2-2	TGTGCCAGCAGCGTGGACAGGGCGAGAGGTGACACCGGGGAGCTGTTTTTT	CASSVDRARGDTGELFF
.	TRBV28	TRBD1	TRBJ1-2	TGTGCCACCTCTCTGGGACAGGGAAAGAACTATGGCTACACCTTC	CATSLGQGKNYGYTF
.	TRBV30	.	TRBJ2-1	TGTGCCTGGAGCCGGAACTTCAAGGACAGCGGGCAGTTCTTC	CAWSRNFKDSGQFF
.	TRBV11-2	.	TRBJ2-3	TGTGCCAGCAGGAAACCGGGAGATACGCAGTATTTT	CASRKPGDTQYF
.	TRBV7-9	TRBD1	TRBJ2-1	TGTGCCGTGCTTACAGGGGGGGAGCAGTTCTTC	CAVLTGGEQFF
.	TRBV2	TRBD1	TRBJ1-6	TGTGCCAGCAGCGGGGGGACAGGTTATTCACCCCTCCACTTT	CASSGGTGYSPLHF
.	TRBV4-3	.	TRBJ2-4	TGCGCCAGCAGCCAAGATCCGGGGGTCCCAAAAAACATTCAGTACTTC	CASSQDPGVPKNIQYF
.	TRBV30	.	TRBJ1-1	TGTGCCTGGAGTCCTGACCGAGGGTGGACTGAAGCTTTCTTT	CAWSPDRGWTEAFF
.	TRBV5-1	TRBD2	TRBJ2-3	TGCGCCAGCAGCCCCCTCCAGCGGGAGGCCACAGATACGCAGTATTTT	CASSPLQREATDTQYF
once	TRBV18	.	TRBJ1-3	TGTGCCAGCTCACCACTTTCAGGGCGTGGAAACACCATATATTTT	CASSPLSGRGNTIYF
.	TRBV30	TRBD2	TRBJ2-6	TGTGCCTGGAGGCCCGTGGGGGGGAACTCTGGGGCCAACGTCCTGACTTTC	CAWRPVGGNSGANVLTF